This T cell receptor (beta chain) came from a study of OX40 agonist ivuxolimab in advanced cancers. Overall study context: Head and neck, renal cell, melanoma or hepatocellular carcinoma were the cancers that dose-escalation patients had. A history of anti-PD-1, anti-PD-L1 or anti-CTLA-4 therapy was acceptable, and more than 30% had some.

The timepoints at which blood was sampled were baseline, cycle 4 day 1, and cycle 7 day 1. The protocol was immunoSEQ multiplex PCR, while the TCRdb copy is restricted to in-frame clones and leaves out a portion. This table has about 69,000 clones, around 80% appearing once. Study outcomes and limitations: CD8+ T cells averaged more expanded clones than CD4+.

CDR3 length: 14 amino acids. CDR1 is SGHTA and CDR2 is FQGNSA in the germline V gene. The V gene lost 5 bases and the J gene lost 4 bases, with 13 bases spanning the gap. As to this clone: What it binds is unknown.

The sequenced sample was CD4+ or CD8+ T cells sorted from blood, obtained in a trial of the OX40 agonist ivuxolimab. This receptor was taken from an adult with an advanced solid tumor such as melanoma, head and neck, liver or kidney cancer. The chain uses TRBV7-2 and TRBJ2-3; D not certain. The CDR3 bases are TGTGCCAGCAGCGGCCCTGGCGTGGCAGATACGCAGTATTTT. Amino acid sequence: CASSGPGVADTQYF.